Below, 32 T cell receptor beta chains from the same sample are listed, as sequenced in a study of neurological immune-mediated disorders. TCRdb re-called the 5' RACE reads with MiXCR, one entry per CDR3 protein. The data hold 75,000 to 95,000 distinct CDR3 sequences, with approximately 17% observed a single time. The specimen sequenced was PBMCs. All receptors derive from a woman aged 40-49 years in good health.

This clonotype occurred many times. V gene TRBV28 combines with J gene TRBJ2-1, with TRBD2 matching 12 bases. The V and J ends lost 8 bases and 6 bases, in that order; junction bases with no gene match: 8. Germline V lookup: CDR1 MDHEN, CDR2 SYDVKM. The CDR3 has 15 amino acids. The CDR3 DNA sequence: TGTGCCAGCGCCAGACTAGCGGGGGAGATCAATGAGCAGTTCTTC. Its translation is CASARLAGEINEQFF. The full variable domain, rest sourced from reference TRBV28 and TRBJ2-1, is DVKVTQSSRYLVKRTGEKVFLECVQDMDHENMFWYRQDPGLGLRLIYFSYDVKMKEKGDIPEGYSVSREKKERFSLILESASTNQTSMYLCASARLAGEINEQFFGPGTRLTVL.

This clonotype was counted at least ten times. This rearrangement joins TRBV20-1 to TRBJ1-3; no firm D call. The CDR3 is 13 residues long. Germline CDR1 and CDR2: DFQATT and SNEGSKA (reference sequence). Trimming pared 1 base from V and 0 bases from J, leaving 4 bases between. DNA of the CDR3: TGCAGTGCTAGAGTAAGCTCTGGAAACACCATATATTTT. Translation: CSARVSSGNTIYF.

The sample holds many counts of this clonotype. This chain connects TRBV5-6 to TRBJ1-4; no firm D call. Germline CDR1 and CDR2: SGHDT and YYEEEE. The CDR3 is made up of 13 amino acids. Trimming cost V 4 bases and J 6 bases, with 10 bases left between them. DNA of the CDR3: TGTGCCAGCAGCCGGCGGACGGATGAAAAACTGTTTTTT. Amino acids: CASSRRTDEKLFF.

There are many counts of this clonotype. V and J are TRBV4-2 and TRBJ1-1, with a weak D call TRBD1 (5 bases). There are 18 residues in the CDR3. Trimming stripped 0 bases from V and 3 bases from J, with 20 bases between. Per the germline V gene, CDR1 is LGHNA and CDR2 is YNFKEQ. Here the CDR3 DNA reads TGTGCCAGCAGCCAAGAGAGGCAGGGATTGTCCGCGGACACTGAAGCTTTCTTT. Encoded protein: CASSQERQGLSADTEAFF.

This clonotype has a count of ten or more. The rearrangement joins TRBV7-2 to TRBJ2-3; 9 nucleotides align to TRBD2. This CDR3 region has 15 residues. Trimming removed 5 bases from V and 1 base from J; junction bases left unmatched: 4. Germline CDR1 is SGHTA and CDR2 is FQGNSA. CDR3 sequence reads: CASSRSGGRTDTQYF. The CDR3 coding sequence is TGTGCCAGCAGCCGTAGCGGGGGCCGCACAGATACGCAGTATTTT.

This clonotype has ten or more counts. The chain is built from TRBV6-1 and TRBJ2-7, with TRBD1 matching 7 bases. The CDR3 extends over 12 amino acids. The V and J ends lost 1 base and 10 bases, in that order; junction bases with no gene match: 4. Germline assignment: CDR1 MNHNS and CDR2 SASEGT. In DNA, the CDR3 is TGTGCCAGCAGTGAAGGGCGAGGGGGCCAGTACGTC. Its protein is CASSEGRGGQYV.

Note on this clonotype: A single base separates this from a much larger clone, so it may be a read error. The J gene is TRBJ2-3, the V gene TRBV10-3; D call uncertain. Germline V gene sequence: CDR1 ENHRY, CDR2 SYGVKD. The CDR3 covers 11 residues. For the CDR3, the DNA is TGTGCCATCAGAGAGTCGGATACGCAGTATTTT. Encoded protein: CAIRESDTQYF.

This clonotype occurred many times. The CDR3 bases are TGCAGTGCCCTGGGACTAGCGGGGTCGCAAGATACGCAGTATTTT. Protein product: CSALGLAGSQDTQYF. The genes are TRBV20-1 and TRBJ2-3, with 13 bases matching TRBD2. The ends lost 6 bases at V and 5 bases at J; junction bases unmatched: 8. The CDR3 runs 15 residues. CDR1 is DFQATT, CDR2 SNEGSKA, per germline (reference sequence).

Many counts were recorded for this clonotype. The chain links TRBV20-1 to TRBJ2-1, with a weak D call TRBD1 (6 bases). Deletions cut 6 bases from V and 9 bases from J, with 15 bases between. Germline V gives CDR1 DFQATT, CDR2 SNEGSKA (reference sequence). The CDR3 loop spans 12 amino acids. For the CDR3, the DNA is TGCAGTGCCGTGGACAGAGTCGGTGAGCAGTTCTTC. Its protein product is CSAVDRVGEQFF.

In this sample, this clonotype turned up many times. The V gene is TRBV12-3 or TRBV12-4, the J gene TRBJ2-1; 16 bases match TRBD2. This CDR3 spans 19 amino acids. V trimming: 3 bases; J trimming: 7 bases; junction bases outside the gene matches: 12. The CDR3 nucleotides are TGTGCCAGCAGTTTGAGCGGGACTAGCGGGGGGGCGATGGGTAATGAGCAGTTCTTC. It is translated as CASSLSGTSGGAMGNEQFF.

At least ten counts were recorded for this clonotype. The V call is TRBV24-1, the J call TRBJ2-3; D ambiguous. With 6 bases removed from V and 1 base from J, the gap between germline ends came to 7 bases. The CDR3 extends over 13 amino acids. The germline gives CDR1 KGHDR, CDR2 SFDVKD. The CDR3 protein is CATSRAGTDTQYF. The CDR3 DNA reads as TGTGCCACCAGTAGGGCAGGCACAGATACGCAGTATTTT.

The sample holds many counts of this clonotype. In DNA form, the CDR3 reads TGTGCCAGCAGCTTAAAGGTCGTCACAGATACGCAGTATTTT. As protein: CASSLKVVTDTQYF. V gene TRBV7-8 combines with J gene TRBJ2-3; D gene ambiguous. The CDR3 consists of 14 residues. Trimming removed 2 bases from V and 2 bases from J, with 8 bases in between. CDR1 is SGHVS, CDR2 FQNEAQ, per germline.

This clonotype has a handful of counts. The chain has TRBV28 and TRBJ1-5, with 8 bases that match TRBD1. This CDR3 contains 16 residues. With V trimmed by 6 bases and J by 4 bases, 11 bases remained unmatched. CDR1 is MDHEN and CDR2 is SYDVKM in the germline V gene. This CDR3 is CASRSRQGSLNQPQHF. In DNA form, the CDR3 reads TGTGCCAGCAGGAGTCGACAGGGGTCATTAAATCAGCCCCAGCATTTT. The complete variable domain, with remaining parts taken from reference TRBV28 and TRBJ1-5, reads DVKVTQSSRYLVKRTGEKVFLECVQDMDHENMFWYRQDPGLGLRLIYFSYDVKMKEKGDIPEGYSVSREKKERFSLILESASTNQTSMYLCASRSRQGSLNQPQHFGDGTRLSIL.

In this sample, this clonotype turned up many times. The chain combines TRBV6-5 with TRBJ2-7; a possible D gene is TRBD1 (7 bases). The germline V and J ends were trimmed by 0 bases and 4 bases, with 16 bases remaining between them. CDR3 length: 16 residues. Germline V gives CDR1 MNHEY, CDR2 SVGAGI. The CDR3 loop reads CASSYSPFRGAYEQYF. CDR3 nucleotide sequence: TGTGCCAGCAGTTACTCGCCCTTCAGGGGGGCTTACGAGCAGTACTTC.

This clonotype showed up many times. The V gene is TRBV10-3, the J gene TRBJ2-3, with 9 bases lining up with TRBD2. Germline-derived CDR1 and CDR2 are ENHRY and SYGVKD. V trimming: 6 bases; J trimming: 2 bases; junction bases outside the gene matches: 12. This CDR3 region has 17 residues. The CDR3 DNA is TGTGCCATCAGGGAGACGATAGCGGGGGCCCCCACAGATACGCAGTATTTT. It translates to CAIRETIAGAPTDTQYF.

This clonotype was seen many times. This chain uses TRBV5-1 with TRBJ1-2, with a possible D match to TRBD1 (6 bases). The V and J ends lost 4 bases and 8 bases respectively, with 18 bases between them. Germline CDR1 is SGHRS and CDR2 is YFSETQ. The CDR3 covers 14 residues. The DNA of the CDR3 is TGCGCCAGCAGCCGGGACACGGAGAGGAGGGGCTACACCTTC. This sequence encodes CASSRDTERRGYTF.

There are many counts of this clonotype. The V call is TRBV5-1, the J call TRBJ2-1; the match to TRBD2 covers 7 bases. The CDR3 loop spans 14 amino acids. Germline V gives CDR1 SGHRS, CDR2 YFSETQ. The V gene end was trimmed by 5 bases and the J gene end by 5 bases; junction bases not matched to a gene: 7. This chain's CDR3 is CASSEWAGDNEQFF. For the CDR3, the DNA is TGCGCCAGCAGTGAGTGGGCGGGGGACAATGAGCAGTTCTTC.

This clonotype was seen at least ten times. Its ends do not fully match the called genes, so a read error is possible. The V call is TRBV12-3 or TRBV12-4, the J call TRBJ2-4; 7 bases fit TRBD2. The CDR3 is made up of 15 amino acids. The CDR3 reads CASSFGGVAKNIQYF. The DNA of the CDR3 is TGTGCCAGCAGTTTTGGGGGGGTGGCCAAAAACATCCAGTACTTC.

This clonotype was counted many times. The chain couples TRBV5-1 to TRBJ1-2; 7 nucleotides align to TRBD1. The germline CDR1 and CDR2 sequences are SGHRS and YFSETQ. This CDR3 is built from 15 residues. V was clipped by 2 bases and J by 3 bases; unmatched bases: 7. CDR3 in amino acids: CASSFGTANYYGYTF. CDR3 coding DNA: TGCGCCAGCAGCTTTGGGACAGCGAATTACTATGGCTACACCTTC.

This clonotype was seen many times. The chain employs TRBV4-2 and TRBJ1-4; tentatively, D is TRBD1 (5 bases). The CDR3 contains 15 residues. Germline V gene data show CDR1 as LGHNA and CDR2 as YNFKEQ. Trimming shortened V by 0 bases and J by 8 bases, and 13 bases separated the two germline ends. The CDR3 is CASSQDRGVLEKLFF. As DNA, the CDR3 is TGTGCCAGCAGCCAAGATAGAGGGGTGTTAGAAAAACTGTTTTTT.

This clonotype was recorded a few times. The chain joins TRBV9 to TRBJ2-7; weak D call: TRBD2 (6 bases). The length of the CDR3 is 15 residues. V was pared by 0 bases and J by 2 bases, with 12 bases between. The germline V gene encodes CDR1 SGDLS and CDR2 YYNGEE. The CDR3 sequence is CASSVGAGRTYEQYF. The CDR3 DNA reads TGTGCCAGCAGCGTAGGGGCGGGACGAACCTACGAGCAGTACTTC.

The table lists this clonotype with a count of one. The V call is TRBV20-1, the J call TRBJ2-7, with a possible D match to TRBD1 (5 bases). The CDR3 has 14 residues. Germline CDR1 reads DFQATT; CDR2 reads SNEGSKA (reference sequence). The V gene lost 5 bases and the J gene lost 5 bases, with 19 bases spanning the gap. This chain's CDR3 is CSAAPRQGRNEQYF. The DNA of the CDR3 is TGCAGTGCTGCCCCCAGGCAGGGTCGCAACGAGCAGTACTTC.

This clonotype was seen many times. The rearrangement links TRBV5-1 to TRBJ2-7, with no clear D. Germline V gene data show CDR1 as SGHRS and CDR2 as YFSETQ. Trimming removed 10 bases from V and 3 bases from J, with 5 bases in between. This CDR3 has 9 residues. The CDR3 nucleotides read TGCGCCGGAAACTACGAGCAGTACTTC. Protein: CAGNYEQYF.

The gene calls are TRBV19 and TRBJ2-1; 7 bases fit TRBD2. Germline V CDR1 and CDR2: LNHDA, SQIVND (reference sequence). Trimming removed 3 bases from V and 10 bases from J; junction bases left unmatched: 3. The CDR3 totals 12 residues. The CDR3 DNA reads as TGTGCCAGTAGTATTGAGCGGGGAGAGCAGTTCTTC. Amino acid sequence: CASSIERGEQFF. The full variable domain, with the rest looked up from reference TRBV19 and TRBJ2-1, is DGGITQSPKYLFRKEGQNVTLSCEQNLNHDAMYWYRQDPGQGLRLIYYSQIVNDFQKGDIAEGYSVSREKKESFPLTVTSAQKNPTAFYLCASSIERGEQFFGPGTRLTVL.

There are many counts of this clonotype. The chain couples TRBV20-1 to TRBJ2-1; D may match TRBD1 or TRBD2 (6 bases each). Trimming pared 2 bases from V and 2 bases from J, leaving 19 bases between. Germline V gives CDR1 DFQATT, CDR2 SNEGSKA (reference sequence). The CDR3 consists of 17 residues. In DNA form, the CDR3 reads TGCAGTGCTAGACTAACCCTCCGGGGGCTCGCCTACAATGAGCAGTTCTTC. It yields the protein CSARLTLRGLAYNEQFF.

Many counts were recorded for this clonotype. V usage is TRBV20-1 and J usage is TRBJ1-2; D ambiguous. V lost 2 bases to trimming and J lost 2 bases, with 12 bases between them. The CDR3 runs to 14 residues. The germline CDR1 and CDR2 sequences are DFQATT and SNEGSKA (reference sequence). The CDR3 DNA follows: TGCAGTGCTAGACCCGGCGCACTCAACTATGGCTACACCTTC. It is translated as CSARPGALNYGYTF.

This clonotype was recorded at least ten times. The rearrangement uses TRBV5-1 and TRBJ2-2, with TRBD2 identical over 12 bases. V lost 4 bases, J lost 4 bases, and 8 bases stayed unmatched. CDR3 length: 17 residues. The V gene's germline CDR1 is SGHRS and CDR2 YFSETQ. Here the CDR3 reads CASSTGLAGTPTGELFF. The CDR3 nucleotides read TGCGCCAGCAGCACCGGACTAGCGGGGACGCCCACCGGGGAGCTGTTTTTT.

There are many counts of this clonotype. This chain links TRBV20-1 with TRBJ2-1; D is possibly TRBD2 (5 bases). V was trimmed by 6 bases and J by 12 bases, leaving 18 bases between them. Germline assignment: CDR1 DFQATT and CDR2 SNEGSKA (reference sequence). The CDR3 contains 12 residues. This CDR3 reads CSARVYSSPQFF. Here the CDR3 DNA reads TGCAGTGCGAGGGTTTATAGCTCCCCGCAGTTCTTC.

In nucleotides, the CDR3 is TGTGCCAGCAGTTACGACAGGGGTCACACTGAAGCTTTCTTT. Encoded protein: CASSYDRGHTEAFF. The chain recombines TRBV6-5 with TRBJ1-1, with TRBD1 matching over 8 bases. V gave up 2 bases and J gave up 3 bases; unmatched junction bases: 2. This CDR3 is built from 14 residues. Germline CDR1 reads MNHEY; CDR2 reads SVGAGI.

In this sample, this clonotype turned up many times. CDR3 in amino acids: CASSLRTSGGGGETQYF. CDR3 nucleotide sequence: TGTGCCAGCAGCTTACGGACTAGCGGGGGGGGCGGGGAGACCCAGTACTTC. The chain is built from TRBV5-6 and TRBJ2-5; 15 nucleotides align to TRBD2. Germline CDR1 SGHDT, CDR2 YYEEEE. CDR3 length: 17 amino acids. The V gene end was trimmed by 2 bases and the J gene end by 5 bases; junction bases not matched to a gene: 7.

Ten or more counts support this clonotype. This chain connects TRBV3-1 to TRBJ2-1; possibly TRBD2 for D (5 bases). CDR1 is LGHDT and CDR2 is YNNKEL in the germline V gene (reference sequence). The ends were cut back, 0 bases at V and 7 bases at J, with 13 bases in the middle. This CDR3 has 15 amino acids. CDR3 sequence: CASSQDGIAWNEQFF. In nucleotides, the CDR3 is TGTGCCAGCAGCCAAGACGGGATAGCCTGGAATGAGCAGTTCTTC.

This clonotype has a count of ten or more. The chain links TRBV20-1 to TRBJ2-1, with D uncertain. The CDR3 has 14 amino acids. Deletions cut 3 bases from V and 1 base from J, with 10 bases between. CDR1 DFQATT and CDR2 SNEGSKA come from the germline V gene (reference sequence). The CDR3 protein is CSASPSGSYNEQFF. CDR3 nucleotide sequence: TGCAGTGCTAGCCCGTCAGGTTCCTACAATGAGCAGTTCTTC.